This T cell receptor beta chain was captured in a study of shared clonotypes between healthy human individuals (dated by TCRdb to 2020 to 2022). Describing the broader study: Two women and a few men aged 18 to 49 years were included in the cohort. Between about 0.85 and 8.9 billion PBMCs per donor were obtained by leukapheresis. To estimate repertoire size and how much clonotype sharing occurs between individuals, the study deeply sequenced the blood TCR repertoires of roughly 5 healthy adults. Libraries were prepared and TCR repertoires were sequenced by different laboratories using diverse techniques, in order to increase sequencing depth and limit assay-specific biases. Per donor, three plates each were used for CD4 naive and CD4 memory, two for CD8 naive, and one for CD8 memory.

For the CD8 naive samples, CD45RO-negative cells were positively selected for CCR7, yielding a CD45RA+CCR7+ population from which TemRA cells were excluded. The donors were healthy, HIV-negative adults with no recently reported acute infections or vaccinations. Every donor was a Caucasian adult residing in Nashville, Tennessee, USA. Blood was obtained by leukapheresis, after which PBMCs were separated by Ficoll-Histopaque density gradient centrifugation and cryopreserved in liquid nitrogen vapor phase. Purity and quantity of every magnetically sorted T cell population were checked by analytical flow cytometry. Genomic DNA was isolated from every sorted fraction and measured by UV absorbance on a Nanodrop 2000c. As encoded in the germline V gene, CDR1 is SGHDT while CDR2 is YYEEEE. Unmatched junction bases come to 4, with V trimmed by 7 bases and J by 5 bases. Measured from the cysteine to the phenylalanine, the CDR3 is 13 residues long. Only the CDR3 DNA stays, 39 bases, in frame from base 1.

Notes on this clone: Its antigen remains unidentified. Qualities for individual bases were not recorded, and no much larger clone is one base off.

What the study reported, not specific to this receptor: Compared with non-shared clonotypes, the clonotypes found in all four sorted-subset donors had higher generation probabilities. Pairwise subsampling indicated that sequencing depth was expected to affect the degree of clonotype sharing among donors. Across several donors, approximately 5% of naive CD4, approximately 3.6% of naive CD8, around 2.1% of memory CD4, and 0.4% of memory CD8 clonotypes were shared. Naive subsets generally had larger estimated clonotype richness than memory subsets. The genetic and exposure-history diversity represented was limited by the small number of donors. Sampling was restricted to blood, and TCR repertoires in tissues likely differ from the TCR repertoires found in blood. Incomplete sequencing was indicated by rarefaction of sorted-subset datasets, despite the large sequencing depth.

Using the deep immunoSEQ assay, multiplex PCR amplified TCR CDR3 regions from genomic DNA. Extracted genomic DNA from each cell subset was spread evenly across all wells of several immunoSEQ 96-well plates, with each plate serving as a replicate. For sorted subsets, each replicate PCR was loaded with about 200 ng genomic DNA, equivalent to some 27,000 T cell genomes. Purified libraries were quantified with a Qubit 3.0 fluorometer, sized on a Bioanalyzer 2100, and re-quantified with the KAPA Library Quantification kit. A separate single-read 150-cycle Illumina NextSeq 550 flow cell was used to sequence each immunoSEQ 96-well plate. From the authors' description of their analysis: The immunoSEQ output contained only junctional sequences without quality scores, so filtering could not match that applied to full-length reads. To assign V/J genes and CDR3, sequences were annotated against IMGT germline references using PyIR, a Python wrapper for IgBLAST v1.9. Any read was removed if the V/J assignment was weak (E-value above 1e-6), the CDR3 was missing, or the read contained stop codons, out-of-frame junctions, or ambiguous translated residues. V3J clonotypes were defined as sequences sharing an identical inferred V gene, J gene, and CDR3 amino acid sequence. The percentage overlap between two repertoires was calculated by dividing the number of shared unique clonotypes by the size of the smaller repertoire. Repertoire richness was assessed with RTK rarefaction, the Chao1 estimator, and Recon v2.1 estimates of unobserved clonotypes. Generation probabilities were computed with OLGA for all TCRbeta clonotypes obtained by the gDNA method from a handful of donors. TCRdb re-hosts the immuneACCESS table, in-frame sequences only. Its copies lack some clones; in the studies checked, an unresolved V gene accounts for under half of them, and the cause for the rest is not known. The V and J calls and clone size were taken over from that table, and D and trimming were inferred from the DNA. The sample has about 2.2 million clones on record, around 95% of them singletons. The top ten clonotypes cover around 1.7% of the sample.

The chain links TRBV5-6 with TRBJ2-7; TRBD1 agrees with 12 junctional bases. The sequence came from a man between 18 and 29 years old in good health. Some clones in this sample may be carry-over from other donors' samples. Sequencing was done on a sample of naive CD8+ T cells from PBMCs. The sample's cell subset or site, from its label and the paper: CD45RA+CCR7+. The CDR3 region has the sequence CASGDRGLDEQYF. The nucleotide sequence is TGTGCCAGCGGGGACAGGGGGCTCGACGAGCAGTACTTC. The CDR3, completed at both ends by the reference TRBV5-6 and TRBJ2-7 genes, gives the full variable domain DAGVTQSPTHLIKTRGQQVTLRCSPKSGHDTVSWYQQALGQGPQFIFQYYEEEERQRGNFPDRFSGHQFPNYSSELNVNALLLGDSALYLCASGDRGLDEQYFGPGTRLTVT.